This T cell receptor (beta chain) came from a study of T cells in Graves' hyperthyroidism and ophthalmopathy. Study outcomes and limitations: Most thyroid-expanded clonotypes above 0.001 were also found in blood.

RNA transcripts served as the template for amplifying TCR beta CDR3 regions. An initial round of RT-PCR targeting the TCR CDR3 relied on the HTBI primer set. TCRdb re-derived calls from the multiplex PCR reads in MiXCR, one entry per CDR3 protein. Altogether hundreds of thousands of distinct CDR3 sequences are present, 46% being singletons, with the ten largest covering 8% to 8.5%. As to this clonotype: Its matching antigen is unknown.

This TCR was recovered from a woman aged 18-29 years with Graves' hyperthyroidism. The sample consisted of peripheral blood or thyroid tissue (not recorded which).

CDR3 bases: TGTGCCAGCAGATCCAACAGGGCTAATCAGCCCCAGCATTTT. The encoded protein is CASRSNRANQPQHF. V and J are TRBV9 and TRBJ1-5; tentative D call: TRBD1 (6 bases). Trimming took off 5 bases at V and 4 bases at J, with 13 bases between the two ends. This CDR3 has 14 residues. Germline loops: CDR1 SGDLS, CDR2 YYNGEE.